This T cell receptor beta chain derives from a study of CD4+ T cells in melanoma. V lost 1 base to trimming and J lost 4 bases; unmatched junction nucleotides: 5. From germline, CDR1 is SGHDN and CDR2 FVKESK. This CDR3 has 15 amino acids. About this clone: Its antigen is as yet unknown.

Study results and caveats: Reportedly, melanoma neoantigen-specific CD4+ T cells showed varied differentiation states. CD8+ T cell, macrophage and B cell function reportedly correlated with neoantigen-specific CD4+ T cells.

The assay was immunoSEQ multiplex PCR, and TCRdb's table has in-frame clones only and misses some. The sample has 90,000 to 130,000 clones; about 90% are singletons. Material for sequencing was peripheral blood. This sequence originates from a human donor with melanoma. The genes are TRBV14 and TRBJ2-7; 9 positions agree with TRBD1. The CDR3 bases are TGTGCCAGCAGCCAAGGGACAGGGGACGGGTACGAGCAGTACTTC. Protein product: CASSQGTGDGYEQYF.